The 3 T cell receptor beta chains below come from one sample, sequenced in a study of neurological immune-mediated disorders. Time point in this sample: longitudinal time-point 3. TCRdb ran MiXCR on the 5' RACE reads and lists one entry per CDR3 protein. The repertoire includes roughly 42,000 distinct CDR3 sequences, about 13% of them detected once, and about an eighth sits in the top ten. Sequenced input: PBMCs. These receptors came from a man aged 30-40 years in good health.

This clonotype appeared many times. The chain links TRBV20-1 to TRBJ2-2; 15 nucleotides agree with TRBD2. This CDR3 contains 16 residues. V was pared by 1 base and J by 3 bases, with 0 bases of the junction left unmatched. Germline CDR1 reads DFQATT; CDR2 reads SNEGSKA (reference sequence). The DNA for the CDR3 is TGCAGTGCTAGAGGGACTAGCGGGAGGGACACCGGGGAGCTGTTTTTT. Amino acids: CSARGTSGRDTGELFF.

This clonotype was counted ten times or more. This rearrangement joins TRBV5-1 to TRBJ1-1; unclear D gene. Germline V gene lookup returns CDR1 SGHRS and CDR2 YFSETQ. The CDR3 is 13 residues long. V lost 4 bases and J 1 base, leaving 8 bases between the germline ends. The CDR3 is CASSMTQNTEAFF. CDR3 coding DNA: TGCGCCAGCAGCATGACACAGAACACTGAAGCTTTCTTT. Based on the CDR3 plus reference TRBV5-1 and TRBJ1-1, the full variable domain is KAGVTQTPRYLIKTRGQQVTLSCSPISGHRSVSWYQQTPGQGLQFLFEYFSETQRNKGNFPGRFSGRQFSNSRSEMNVSTLELGDSALYLCASSMTQNTEAFFGQGTRLTVV.

The gene calls are TRBV12-3 or TRBV12-4 and TRBJ1-2; tentatively, D is TRBD1 (5 bases). The CDR3 runs 14 residues. The V and J ends lost 7 bases and 7 bases respectively, with 19 bases between them. DNA for the CDR3: TGTGCCAGCACCTGGGGCCCTCAACAGAGTGGCTACACCTTC. It is translated as CASTWGPQQSGYTF.